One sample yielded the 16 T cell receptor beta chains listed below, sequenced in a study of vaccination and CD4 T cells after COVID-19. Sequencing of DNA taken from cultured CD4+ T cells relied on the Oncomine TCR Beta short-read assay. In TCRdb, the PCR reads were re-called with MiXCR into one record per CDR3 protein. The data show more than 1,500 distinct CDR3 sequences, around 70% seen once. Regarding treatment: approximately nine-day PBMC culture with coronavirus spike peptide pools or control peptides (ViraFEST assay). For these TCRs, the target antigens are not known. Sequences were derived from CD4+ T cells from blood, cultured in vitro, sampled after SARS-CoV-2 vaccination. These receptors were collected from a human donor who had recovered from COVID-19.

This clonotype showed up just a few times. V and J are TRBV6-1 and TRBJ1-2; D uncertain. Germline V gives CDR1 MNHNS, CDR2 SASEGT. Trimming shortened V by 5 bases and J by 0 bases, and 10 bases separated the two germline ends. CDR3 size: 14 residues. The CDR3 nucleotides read TGTGCCAGCAGTCACACGGATACTAACTATGGCTACACCTTC. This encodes CASSHTDTNYGYTF.

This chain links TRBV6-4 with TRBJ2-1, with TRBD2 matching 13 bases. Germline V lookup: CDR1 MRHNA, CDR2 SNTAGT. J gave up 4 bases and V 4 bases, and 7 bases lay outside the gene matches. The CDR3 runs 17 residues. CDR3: CASSGSTSGGDYNEQFF. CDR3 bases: TGTGCCAGCAGTGGCTCCACTAGCGGGGGGGATTACAATGAGCAGTTCTTC.

The CDR3 protein is CSGSKGFDSPLHF. The DNA of the CDR3 is TGCAGTGGGTCGAAGGGCTTTGATTCACCCCTCCACTTT. V is TRBV20-1 and J is TRBJ1-6; no clear D. The CDR3 sequence is 13 residues long. The ends were cut back, 7 bases at V and 8 bases at J, with 15 bases in the middle. Germline loops: CDR1 DFQATT, CDR2 SNEGSKA (reference sequence).

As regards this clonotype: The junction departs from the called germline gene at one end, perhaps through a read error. Here the CDR3 reads CASTKQVGDTETFF. The CDR3 DNA is TGTGCCAGTACTAAACAGGTCGGGGACACTGAAACTTTCTTT. The rearrangement uses TRBV19 and TRBJ1-1; possibly TRBD1 for D (6 bases). Germline loops: CDR1 LNHDA, CDR2 SQIVND (reference sequence). The CDR3 consists of 14 residues.

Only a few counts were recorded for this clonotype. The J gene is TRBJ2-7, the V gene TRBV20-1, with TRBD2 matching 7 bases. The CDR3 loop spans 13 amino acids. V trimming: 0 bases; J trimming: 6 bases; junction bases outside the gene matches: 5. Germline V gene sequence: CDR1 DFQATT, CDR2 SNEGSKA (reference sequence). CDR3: CSARDLAASEQYF. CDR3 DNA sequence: TGCAGTGCTAGAGATCTAGCGGCTTCCGAGCAGTACTTC.

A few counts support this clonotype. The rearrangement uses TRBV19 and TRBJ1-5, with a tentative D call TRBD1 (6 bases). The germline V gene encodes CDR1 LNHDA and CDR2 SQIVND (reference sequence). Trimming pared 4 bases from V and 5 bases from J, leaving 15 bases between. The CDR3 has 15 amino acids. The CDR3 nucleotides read TGTGCCAGTAGTACCGCAGGGGATGGATATCAGCCCCAGCATTTT. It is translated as CASSTAGDGYQPQHF.

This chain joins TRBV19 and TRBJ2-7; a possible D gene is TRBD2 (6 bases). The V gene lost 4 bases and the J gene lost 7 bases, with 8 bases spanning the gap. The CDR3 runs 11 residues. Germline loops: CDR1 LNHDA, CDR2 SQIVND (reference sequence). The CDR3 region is CASSTGREQYF. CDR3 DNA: TGTGCCAGTAGTACAGGGAGGGAGCAGTACTTC.

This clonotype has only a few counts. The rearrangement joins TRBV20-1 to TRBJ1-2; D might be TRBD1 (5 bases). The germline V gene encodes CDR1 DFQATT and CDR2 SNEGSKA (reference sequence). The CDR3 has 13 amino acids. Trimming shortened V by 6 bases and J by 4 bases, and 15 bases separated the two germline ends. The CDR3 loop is CSALLGGGYGYTF. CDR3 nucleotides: TGCAGTGCCCTCCTTGGGGGGGGCTATGGCTACACCTTC.

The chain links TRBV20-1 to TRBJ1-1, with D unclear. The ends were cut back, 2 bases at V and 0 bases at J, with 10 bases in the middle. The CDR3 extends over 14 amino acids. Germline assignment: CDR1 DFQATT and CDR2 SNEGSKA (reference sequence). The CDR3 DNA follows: TGCAGTGCTAGACGAGAGCCGATGAACACTGAAGCTTTCTTT. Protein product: CSARREPMNTEAFF.

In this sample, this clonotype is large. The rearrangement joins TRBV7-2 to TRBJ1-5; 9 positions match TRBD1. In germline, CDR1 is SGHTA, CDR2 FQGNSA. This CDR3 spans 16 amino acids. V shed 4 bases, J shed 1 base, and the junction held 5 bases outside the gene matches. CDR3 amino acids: CASSSRTGASNQPQHF. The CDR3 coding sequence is TGTGCCAGCAGCTCCCGGACAGGGGCGAGCAATCAGCCCCAGCATTTT.

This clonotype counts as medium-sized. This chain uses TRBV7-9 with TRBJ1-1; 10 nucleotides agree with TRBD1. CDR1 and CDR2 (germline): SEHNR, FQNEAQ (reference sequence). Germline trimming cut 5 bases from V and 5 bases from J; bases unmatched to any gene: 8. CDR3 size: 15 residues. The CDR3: CASSATRTGGTEAFF. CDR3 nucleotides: TGTGCCAGCAGCGCCACCCGGACAGGGGGTACTGAAGCTTTCTTT.

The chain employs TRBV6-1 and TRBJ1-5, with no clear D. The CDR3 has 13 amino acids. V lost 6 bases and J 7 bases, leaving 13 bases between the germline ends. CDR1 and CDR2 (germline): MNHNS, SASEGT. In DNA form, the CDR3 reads TGTGCCAGCAGGGAGATGGGTACCCAGCCCCAGCATTTT. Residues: CASREMGTQPQHF.

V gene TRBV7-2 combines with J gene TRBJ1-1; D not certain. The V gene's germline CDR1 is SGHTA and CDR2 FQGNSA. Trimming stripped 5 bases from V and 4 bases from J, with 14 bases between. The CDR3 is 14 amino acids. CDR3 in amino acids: CASSARSVTTEAFF. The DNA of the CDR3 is TGTGCCAGCAGCGCCCGGTCGGTGACCACTGAAGCTTTCTTT.

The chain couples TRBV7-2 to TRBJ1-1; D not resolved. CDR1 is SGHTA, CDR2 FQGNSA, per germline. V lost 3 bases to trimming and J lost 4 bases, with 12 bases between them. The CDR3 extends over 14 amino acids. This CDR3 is CASSFDAYGTEAFF. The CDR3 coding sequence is TGTGCCAGCAGCTTCGACGCCTATGGCACTGAAGCTTTCTTT.

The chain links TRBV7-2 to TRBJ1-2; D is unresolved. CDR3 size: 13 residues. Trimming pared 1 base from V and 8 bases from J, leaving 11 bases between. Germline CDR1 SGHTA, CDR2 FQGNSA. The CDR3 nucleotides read TGTGCCAGCAGCTTAGGGAAGGTTGGAGGCTACACCTTC. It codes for CASSLGKVGGYTF.

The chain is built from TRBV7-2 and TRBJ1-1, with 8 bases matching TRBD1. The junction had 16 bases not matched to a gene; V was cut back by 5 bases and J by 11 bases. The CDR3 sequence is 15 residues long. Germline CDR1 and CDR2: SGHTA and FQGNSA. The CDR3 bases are TGTGCCAGCAGCGCCCGACAGGGGAAGCCAAGAGGGGCTTTCTTT. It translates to CASSARQGKPRGAFF. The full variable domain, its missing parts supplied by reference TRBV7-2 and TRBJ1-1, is GAGVSQSPSNKVTEKGKDVELRCDPISGHTALYWYRQSLGQGLEFLIYFQGNSAPDKSGLPSDRFSAERTGGSVSTLTIQRTQQEDSAVYLCASSARQGKPRGAFFGQGTRLTVV.